These 30 T cell receptor beta chains were sequenced from one sample in a study of CXCR3-negative and CXCR3-positive naive CD8 T cells. TRB cDNA was prepared as libraries by UMI-labeled 5' RACE. TCRdb processed the 5' RACE reads again and assigns one entry to each CDR3 protein, with no DNA. The table gives 120,000 to 150,000 distinct CDR3 sequences; the top ten clones make up about 0.27% of it. General study results and limits: Naive cells that were CXCR3-positive had more hydrophobic TRB CDR3s (compared with CXCR3-negative naive cells).

Which antigens these TCRs recognize remains unknown. The sample was naive CXCR3+ CD8+ T cells from blood. Subset reported: CD45RO-CCR7+CD27+CD95- naive CD8+ T cells expressing CXCR3 (TNR3+). The receptors stem from a human donor in good health. Some clones in this sample may be carry-over from other donors' samples.

This rearrangement joins TRBV7-9 to TRBJ2-1. Germline CDR1 and CDR2: SEHNR and FQNEAQ (reference sequence). This CDR3 region has 16 residues. CDR3 in amino acids: CASSPLLASSYNEQFF.

The chain combines TRBV6-4 with TRBJ1-1; checking the TCRdb D call of TRBD1 is not possible without DNA. The CDR3 is made up of 16 amino acids. The germline gives CDR1 MRHNA, CDR2 SNTAGT. This CDR3 is CASSDSDRQGHTEAFF.

J is TRBJ2-2 and V is TRBV6-4. This CDR3 contains 14 residues. Germline CDR1 and CDR2: MRHNA and SNTAGT. The CDR3 is CASSDSEGTGELFF.

V and J are TRBV20-1 and TRBJ2-1; TCRdb names TRBD1, which stays unverified in the absence of DNA. The CDR3 length is 13 residues. Germline lookup yields CDR1 DFQATT and CDR2 SNEGSKA (reference sequence). The CDR3 loop reads CSGRQGGYNEQFF.

The chain combines TRBV12-3 or TRBV12-4 with TRBJ2-5; TCRdb selects TRBD2, and the lack of DNA leaves this call unchecked. The CDR3 runs to 16 residues. The CDR3 is CASSLGGPSWQETQYF.

The chain joins TRBV2 to TRBJ2-2. The CDR3 sequence is 12 residues long. CDR1 and CDR2 (germline): SNHLY, FYNNEI. The CDR3 is CASIEDTGELFF.

The chain is built from TRBV28 and TRBJ2-5; TCRdb outputs TRBD1, but without DNA this stays unchecked. The V gene's germline CDR1 is MDHEN and CDR2 SYDVKM. The CDR3 loop spans 13 amino acids. The CDR3 region is CASSPVGWETQYF.

The chain joins TRBV7-2 to TRBJ1-1; absent DNA, TCRdb's TRBD1 call cannot be checked. CDR3 length: 17 residues. The germline CDR1 and CDR2 sequences are SGHTA and FQGNSA. CDR3 sequence: CASSLSEGQGVNTEAFF.

J is TRBJ1-1 and V is TRBV20-1; the D call of TRBD1 rests on TCRdb alone, since no DNA is present to check it. CDR1 is DFQATT, CDR2 SNEGSKA, per germline (reference sequence). The CDR3 is 14 residues long. Here the CDR3 reads CSARDRVGDTEAFF.

The J gene is TRBJ1-1, the V gene TRBV12-3 or TRBV12-4. This CDR3 has 11 amino acids. The CDR3 sequence is CASSWNTEAFF.

The V gene is TRBV6-1, the J gene TRBJ2-7; without DNA, the TCRdb call of TRBD1 cannot be checked. Germline CDR1 reads MNHNS; CDR2 reads SASEGT. The CDR3 is made up of 15 amino acids. CDR3 in amino acids: CASSEGTGGGYEQYF.

The V gene is TRBV7-8, the J gene TRBJ2-2; the TRBD2 assignment by TCRdb is unverifiable without DNA. The length of the CDR3 is 15 residues. Germline CDR1 SGHVS, CDR2 FQNEAQ. The CDR3 protein is CASSPQNRVYGELFF.

The chain joins TRBV19 to TRBJ2-2. Germline lookup yields CDR1 LNHDA and CDR2 SQIVND (reference sequence). The CDR3 sequence is 11 residues long. The CDR3 sequence: CVSLVGGELFF.

The chain is built from TRBV28 and TRBJ2-3; the D call from TCRdb, TRBD1, cannot be confirmed without DNA. CDR1 and CDR2 from the germline V gene are MDHEN and SYDVKM. The CDR3 has 17 amino acids. CDR3 region: CASSLDRGLRSTDTQYF.

The chain has TRBV10-3 and TRBJ2-1; TCRdb's assignment of TRBD2 cannot be checked, as there is no DNA. CDR1 and CDR2 from the germline V gene are ENHRY and SYGVKD. The CDR3 contains 17 residues. Here the CDR3 reads CAISESFQEVPYNEQFF.

The chain has TRBV12-3 or TRBV12-4 and TRBJ2-7; the TCRdb D gene call, TRBD1, has no DNA to confirm it. The CDR3 runs to 13 residues. CDR3 amino acids: CASRDGVSYEQYF.

This sequence joins TRBV6-5 and TRBJ2-7; the D call of TRBD1 rests on TCRdb alone, since no DNA is present to check it. Per germline, CDR1 MNHEY and CDR2 SVGAGI. The CDR3 extends over 17 amino acids. The CDR3 region is CASSYDRESNLSYEQYF.

The CDR3 loop reads CASSDGAGVEDTQYF. V usage is TRBV6-4 and J usage is TRBJ2-3; TCRdb lists TRBD1, though no DNA is available to test this call. Germline V gene sequence: CDR1 MRHNA, CDR2 SNTAGT. The CDR3 has 15 residues.

The chain recombines TRBV27 with TRBJ1-2; TCRdb selects TRBD1, and the lack of DNA leaves this call unchecked. The CDR3 runs 13 residues. Per the germline V gene, CDR1 is MNHEY and CDR2 is SMNVEV (reference sequence). The CDR3 region is CASSLRDRGGYTF.

The rearrangement uses TRBV5-4 and TRBJ2-2. The CDR3 has 12 amino acids. CDR1 is SGHNT, CDR2 YYREEE, per germline (reference sequence). The CDR3 here is CASTFPTGELFF.

The V and J genes are TRBV28 and TRBJ2-5; the TCRdb call, TRBD2, lacks DNA for checking. The germline V gene has CDR1 MDHEN and CDR2 SYDVKM. The CDR3 spans 18 residues. The CDR3 sequence: CASSLQVTASGSKETQYF. Filled out from reference TRBV28 and TRBJ2-5, the complete variable domain reads DVKVTQSSRYLVKRTGEKVFLECVQDMDHENMFWYRQDPGLGLRLIYFSYDVKMKEKGDIPEGYSVSREKKERFSLILESASTNQTSMYLCASSLQVTASGSKETQYFGPGTRLLVL.

The V gene is TRBV4-2, the J gene TRBJ1-5; TCRdb lists TRBD1, though no DNA is available to test this call. Germline CDR1 is LGHNA and CDR2 is YNFKEQ. CDR3 length: 17 residues. CDR3 amino acids: CASSQDARTGGDQPQHF.

The rearrangement joins TRBV19 to TRBJ2-1. CDR1 is LNHDA and CDR2 is SQIVND in the germline V gene (reference sequence). The CDR3 runs to 14 residues. The CDR3 sequence: CASSMDSSYNEQFF.

The chain is built from TRBV29-1 and TRBJ2-7; TCRdb reports TRBD2, a call that lacks DNA to check it against. The germline gives CDR1 SQVTM, CDR2 ANQGSEA. This CDR3 has 13 residues. The CDR3 loop reads CSAIAGGRDEQYF.

V is TRBV7-2 and J is TRBJ2-7; TCRdb calls TRBD2, which cannot be checked without DNA. Per the germline V gene, CDR1 is SGHTA and CDR2 is FQGNSA. The CDR3 covers 15 residues. CDR3 amino acids: CASSLTSGNMYEQYF.

V usage is TRBV20-1 and J usage is TRBJ1-3; the D gene TCRdb calls, TRBD1, cannot be checked with no DNA. The CDR3 is made up of 16 amino acids. The V gene's germline CDR1 is DFQATT and CDR2 SNEGSKA (reference sequence). The CDR3 region is CSATEQPGFSGNTIYF.

This chain joins TRBV7-2 and TRBJ2-7; TCRdb reports TRBD1, a call that lacks DNA to check it against. Germline CDR1 SGHTA, CDR2 FQGNSA. This CDR3 is 14 amino acids long. CDR3 in amino acids: CASSLMGPGYEQYF.

This chain connects TRBV7-8 to TRBJ2-7; TCRdb returns TRBD1, unconfirmable since there is no DNA. The CDR3 consists of 17 residues. The germline V gene has CDR1 SGHVS and CDR2 FQNEAQ. The CDR3 protein is CASSPGFQGSSVYEQYF.

The chain employs TRBV7-9 and TRBJ1-1. The CDR3 extends over 11 amino acids. Germline lookup yields CDR1 SEHNR and CDR2 FQNEAQ (reference sequence). Here the CDR3 reads CASSLGEDAFF.

V usage is TRBV5-1 and J usage is TRBJ1-1; the D gene TCRdb calls, TRBD1, cannot be checked with no DNA. Germline CDR1 is SGHRS and CDR2 is YFSETQ. The CDR3 loop spans 16 amino acids. The CDR3 spells CASSLAGWQGMSEAFF.